This T cell receptor beta chain was obtained from a study of shared clonotypes between healthy human individuals. Whole-study findings and limits: Large sequencing depth failed to make sorted-subset sequencing complete, rarefaction showed. Unshared clonotypes carried lower generation probabilities than those common to all four donors.

Regarding this clone: Its antigen is unknown.

Naive CD8 cells lacked CD45RO and underwent positive selection for CCR7, leaving out terminally differentiated effector memory CD45RA+ cells. The assay ran at deep level. Genomic DNA per cell subset filled all wells of several immunoSEQ plates. The protocol was immunoSEQ multiplex PCR, while the TCRdb copy is restricted to in-frame clones and leaves out a portion. The table has around 1,900,000 clones, around 93% seen once; the top ten hold more than 1.5%. The CDR3 is 15 amino acids. Germline CDR1 LNHDA, CDR2 SQIVND (reference sequence). V was cut by 5 bases and J by 0 bases, with 11 bases left in between.

This sequence originates from a man younger than 35 in good health. Some clones in this sample may be carry-over from other donors' samples. Sequencing was carried out using naive CD8+ T cells from PBMCs. The gene calls are TRBV19 and TRBJ2-1; D possibly uses TRBD1 or TRBD2 (5 bases each). The CDR3 region is CASSARGSSYNEQFF. The CDR3 DNA reads TGTGCCAGTAGTGCCCGGGGCTCCTCCTACAATGAGCAGTTCTTC.